The 17 T cell receptor beta chains in this list originate from one sample, sequenced in a study of T cell responses to AZD1222 COVID-19 vaccine. Repertoires were generated with immunoSEQ multiplex PCR, while TCRdb's copy carries only in-frame clones and drops some. The data contain approximately 150,000 clones, around nine tenths of them seen just once; the ten biggest clones take up about 1%. The sequenced sample was peripheral blood, obtained 28 days after the second AZD1222 dose. These receptors were taken from an adult who received the AZD1222 COVID-19 vaccine.

The rearrangement links TRBV2 to TRBJ1-2; maybe TRBD1 (5 bases). The germline CDR1 and CDR2 sequences are SNHLY and FYNNEI. Trimming left V 2 bases short and J 0 bases short, with 13 bases between. The length of the CDR3 is 16 residues. The CDR3 sequence: CASSESSSGPNYGYTF. CDR3 nucleotide sequence: TGTGCCAGCAGTGAATCGTCGTCGGGGCCTAACTATGGCTACACCTTC. Together with reference TRBV2 and TRBJ1-2, the CDR3 gives the full variable domain: EPEVTQTPSHQVTQMGQEVILRCVPISNHLYFYWYRQILGQKVEFLVSFYNNEISEKSEIFDDQFSVERPDGSNFTLKIRSTKLEDSAMYFCASSESSSGPNYGYTFGSGTRLTVV.

The V and J genes are TRBV2 and TRBJ1-2; D is unresolved. Germline values: CDR1 SNHLY, CDR2 FYNNEI. Between the trimmed V and J ends, which lost 6 bases and 6 bases, there was a span of 5 bases. CDR3 size: 10 residues. CDR3 nucleotide sequence: TGTGCCAGCAGACAGAATGGCTACACCTTC. This encodes CASRQNGYTF.

The chain uses TRBV19 and TRBJ2-1; D not resolved. The CDR3 is 15 amino acids. Per germline, CDR1 LNHDA and CDR2 SQIVND (reference sequence). Trimming left V 3 bases short and J 0 bases short, with 9 bases between. The CDR3 DNA reads as TGTGCCAGTAGTATCTACCAGGACTCCTACAATGAGCAGTTCTTC. This translates into CASSIYQDSYNEQFF.

The V call is TRBV6-5, the J call TRBJ1-2; D is ambiguous. The CDR3 is 15 residues long. Trimming stripped 7 bases from V and 6 bases from J, with 21 bases between. Germline V gene data show CDR1 as MNHEY and CDR2 as SVGAGI. The CDR3 DNA reads as TGTGCCAGCAATAGCCTCGTAGGCTTTCTGGATGGCTACACCTTC. Amino acid sequence: CASNSLVGFLDGYTF.

This chain links TRBV5-4 with TRBJ2-5; possible D gene TRBD2, 6 bases. CDR1 is SGHNT, CDR2 YYREEE, per germline (reference sequence). The CDR3 is 16 amino acids. The ends were cut back, 4 bases at V and 5 bases at J, with 21 bases in the middle. The CDR3 protein is CASSGGGAGRGETQYF. DNA of the CDR3: TGTGCCAGCAGCGGGGGTGGGGCGGGACGAGGGGAGACCCAGTACTTC.

The rearrangement joins TRBV6-5 to TRBJ2-7; D is unclear. V lost 5 bases, J lost 7 bases, and 9 bases lay in between. Germline loops: CDR1 MNHEY, CDR2 SVGAGI. The CDR3 has 11 residues. CDR3 in DNA: TGTGCCAGCAGTAACCTCGGGGAGCAGTACTTC. As protein: CASSNLGEQYF.

V usage is TRBV24-1 and J usage is TRBJ1-3, with D tentatively TRBD1 (6 bases). V was trimmed by 3 bases and J by 0 bases, leaving 8 bases between them. This CDR3 spans 15 amino acids. Germline V gene data show CDR1 as KGHDR and CDR2 as SFDVKD. The CDR3 region has the DNA TGTGCCACCAGTGATGACAGGAGCTCTGGAAACACCATATATTTT. Encoded protein: CATSDDRSSGNTIYF.

This clone was counted once. The rearrangement uses TRBV11-2 and TRBJ1-2; tentatively, D is TRBD1 (5 bases). Germline lookup yields CDR1 SGHAT and CDR2 FQNNGV. The length of the CDR3 is 14 residues. V was clipped by 5 bases and J by 5 bases, with 15 bases between them. CDR3 bases: TGTGCCAGCAGCCAGGGTTCGGGGGGGTATGGCTACACCTTC. Its protein is CASSQGSGGYGYTF. The whole variable domain, filled in from reference TRBV11-2 and TRBJ1-2, reads EAGVAQSPRYKIIEKRQSVAFWCNPISGHATLYWYQQILGQGPKLLIQFQNNGVVDDSQLPKDRFSAERLKGVDSTLKIQPAKLEDSAVYLCASSQGSGGYGYTFGSGTRLTVV.

This clone has only one observation. In nucleotides, the CDR3 is TGTGCCAGCAACCCCCAGGGGTTGATTTGGGAAAAACTGTTTTTT. As protein: CASNPQGLIWEKLFF. This chain links TRBV28 with TRBJ1-4; a weak D match, TRBD1 (6 bases). The germline V gene has CDR1 MDHEN and CDR2 SYDVKM. This CDR3 region has 15 residues. V was cut by 7 bases and J by 8 bases, with 20 bases left in between.

This sequence joins TRBV19 and TRBJ2-7; weak D call: TRBD1 (6 bases). The V gene lost 2 bases and the J gene lost 6 bases, with 17 bases spanning the gap. This CDR3 contains 15 residues. Per the germline V gene, CDR1 is LNHDA and CDR2 is SQIVND (reference sequence). The CDR3 coding sequence is TGTGCCAGTAGTATAAGGGGGACCCTTATGGCCGAGCAGTACTTC. The encoded protein is CASSIRGTLMAEQYF.

The rearrangement joins TRBV5-4 to TRBJ1-4; 7 bases are shared with TRBD1. The germline V gene has CDR1 SGHNT and CDR2 YYREEE (reference sequence). The CDR3 has 14 residues. Trimming took 3 bases from V and 4 from J; bases not matched to a gene: 3. CDR3 bases: TGTGCCAGCAGCTCGGGACAGTTTAATGAAAAACTGTTTTTT. Translating it yields CASSSGQFNEKLFF.

The sample holds a few counts of this clone. V usage is TRBV5-1 and J usage is TRBJ2-2; D gene uncertain. Germline-derived CDR1 and CDR2 are SGHRS and YFSETQ. V gave up 6 bases and J gave up 0 bases, with 6 bases separating them. The CDR3 is 13 amino acids. The CDR3 DNA reads as TGCGCCAGCAATCCCGCGAACACCGGGGAGCTGTTTTTT. Protein: CASNPANTGELFF.

Here the CDR3 DNA reads TGTGCCAGCAGTGAAGCCCGGAAGGGGTTTTATGGCTACACCTTC. Translation: CASSEARKGFYGYTF. The chain uses TRBV6-1 and TRBJ1-2; a weak D match, TRBD1 (5 bases). The CDR3 has 15 amino acids. The ends were cut back, 0 bases at V and 5 bases at J, with 13 bases in the middle. Germline V lookup: CDR1 MNHNS, CDR2 SASEGT.

This clone was seen once. V is TRBV2 and J is TRBJ2-7; TRBD1 matches 7 bases. CDR1 and CDR2 from the germline V gene are SNHLY and FYNNEI. Losses at the gene ends were 11 bases for V and 2 bases for J; bases not matched to a gene: 12. The CDR3 consists of 14 residues. The CDR3, as DNA: TGTGCCCAGCAAATCCTCCAGGGGGCCTACGAGCAGTACTTC. Its translation is CAQQILQGAYEQYF.

The V gene is TRBV4-2, the J gene TRBJ2-1, with 13 bases that match TRBD2. The junction had 7 bases not matched to a gene; V was cut back by 4 bases and J by 4 bases. CDR1 and CDR2 from the germline V gene are LGHNA and YNFKEQ. The CDR3 has 17 residues. CDR3 nucleotide sequence: TGTGCCAGCAGCCCCGTCACTAGCGGGGGGGCGTACAATGAGCAGTTCTTC. It yields the protein CASSPVTSGGAYNEQFF.

CDR3 nucleotide sequence: TGTGCCAGCTCAGAGTACGGGAACTATGGCTACACCTTC. This gives the protein CASSEYGNYGYTF. This chain uses TRBV18 with TRBJ1-2; D gene unclear. The CDR3 loop spans 13 amino acids. Trimming cost V 5 bases and J 2 bases, with 9 bases left between them. Germline CDR1 KGHSH, CDR2 LQKENI. Together with reference TRBV18 and TRBJ1-2, the CDR3 gives the full variable domain: NAGVMQNPRHLVRRRGQEARLRCSPMKGHSHVYWYRQLPEEGLKFMVYLQKENIIDESGMPKERFSAEFPKEGPSILRIQQVVRGDSAAYFCASSEYGNYGYTFGSGTRLTVV.

The chain links TRBV7-2 to TRBJ2-7; D possibly corresponds to TRBD2 (5 bases). Germline values: CDR1 SGHTA, CDR2 FQGNSA. The CDR3 covers 12 residues. Trimming shortened V by 5 bases and J by 4 bases, and 9 bases separated the two germline ends. The CDR3, as DNA: TGTGCCAGCAGCCAAACGGGGTACGAGCAGTACTTC. This sequence encodes CASSQTGYEQYF.